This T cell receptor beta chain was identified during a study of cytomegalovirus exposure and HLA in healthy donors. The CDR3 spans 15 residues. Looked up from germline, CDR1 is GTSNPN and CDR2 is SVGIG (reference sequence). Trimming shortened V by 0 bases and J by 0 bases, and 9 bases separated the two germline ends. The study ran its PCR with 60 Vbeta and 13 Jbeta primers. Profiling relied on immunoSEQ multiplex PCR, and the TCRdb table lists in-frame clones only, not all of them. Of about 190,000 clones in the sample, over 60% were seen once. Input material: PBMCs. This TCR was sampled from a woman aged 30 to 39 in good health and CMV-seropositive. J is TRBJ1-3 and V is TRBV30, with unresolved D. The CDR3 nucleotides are TGTGCCTGGAGTGTACGGGGTAACTCTGGAAACACCATATATTTT. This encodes CAWSVRGNSGNTIYF. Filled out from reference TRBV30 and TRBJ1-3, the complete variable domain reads SQTIHQWPATLVQPVGSPLSLECTVEGTSNPNLYWYRQAAGRGLQLLFYSVGIGQISSEVPQNLSASRPQDRQFILSSKKLLLSDSGFYLCAWSVRGNSGNTIYFGEGSWLTVV.